The 18 T cell receptor beta chains listed next were all sequenced from one sample in a study of beta chain features in type 1 diabetes. What was sequenced were expressed TCRB transcripts, since all of the isolated RNA had been reverse transcribed. TCRdb's copy holds only in-frame clones and misses some; the assay was immunoSEQ multiplex PCR. The sample contains around 400,000 clones, about 15% of which appear only once. The sequencing sample was made of naive CD4+ T cells from blood. Receptors were obtained from a woman between 18 and 30 years old in good health.

V and J are TRBV6-6 and TRBJ2-7, with a tentative D call TRBD1 (5 bases). V lost 0 bases and J 0 bases, leaving 12 bases between the germline ends. Per germline, CDR1 MNHNY and CDR2 SVGAGI (reference sequence). The CDR3 is made up of 16 amino acids. The CDR3 DNA is TGTGCCAGCAGTTACTCGAAGCAGGGATTCTCCTACGAGCAGTACTTC. This translates into CASSYSKQGFSYEQYF.

This chain connects TRBV19 to TRBJ1-2; 7 nucleotides line up with TRBD1. The V gene's germline CDR1 is LNHDA and CDR2 SQIVND (reference sequence). The CDR3 contains 15 residues. V shed 7 bases and J 4 bases; nucleotides not matched to a gene: 12. The DNA of the CDR3 is TGTGCCAGTAATCAGGTCCCGGACAGGTCCTATGGCTACACCTTC. This sequence encodes CASNQVPDRSYGYTF.

This clone was observed a handful of times. The V call is TRBV7-2, the J call TRBJ2-1; 9 bases agree with TRBD2. Trimming removed 6 bases from V and 5 bases from J; junction bases left unmatched: 11. Germline CDR1 is SGHTA and CDR2 is FQGNSA. There are 16 residues in the CDR3. The CDR3 DNA sequence: TGTGCCAGCAGGGTACCCCCGGGACTAGCCCACAATGAGCAGTTCTTC. It codes for CASRVPPGLAHNEQFF.

The gene calls are TRBV7-6 and TRBJ2-5; D not resolved. Between the trimmed V and J ends, which lost 3 bases and 8 bases, there was a span of 13 bases. CDR3 length: 13 residues. Germline V gene sequence: CDR1 SGHVS, CDR2 FNYEAQ. DNA for the CDR3: TGTGCCAGCAGCTTTGGCACAGTCAGTACCCAGTACTTC. As protein: CASSFGTVSTQYF.

The rearrangement joins TRBV2 to TRBJ2-7, with 8 positions matching TRBD1. V dropped 6 bases and J dropped 4; count of bases not matched to a gene: 11. The CDR3 has 15 residues. The germline V gene has CDR1 SNHLY and CDR2 FYNNEI. CDR3: CASRLVRTGGYEQYF. The CDR3 region has the DNA TGTGCCAGCAGATTAGTAAGAACAGGGGGTTACGAGCAGTACTTC.

This clone turned up a few times. The chain combines TRBV28 with TRBJ1-2, with 8 bases aligning to TRBD1. With 8 bases clipped from V and 8 bases from J, the junction kept 10 bases outside the gene matches. Germline V gives CDR1 MDHEN, CDR2 SYDVKM. This CDR3 region has 13 residues. CDR3 sequence: CASDPGQGRGYTF. CDR3 coding DNA: TGTGCCAGCGACCCCGGACAGGGTAGGGGCTACACCTTC.

This rearrangement joins TRBV19 to TRBJ2-3; 7 positions match TRBD2. This CDR3 has 13 amino acids. The V and J ends lost 5 bases and 6 bases, in that order; junction bases with no gene match: 5. The V gene's germline CDR1 is LNHDA and CDR2 SQIVND (reference sequence). CDR3 protein: CASSWAGVDTQYF. The CDR3 DNA sequence: TGTGCCAGTAGTTGGGCGGGAGTGGATACGCAGTATTTT. The full variable domain, in which reference TRBV19 and TRBJ2-3 provide the parts outside the CDR3, is DGGITQSPKYLFRKEGQNVTLSCEQNLNHDAMYWYRQDPGQGLRLIYYSQIVNDFQKGDIAEGYSVSREKKESFPLTVTSAQKNPTAFYLCASSWAGVDTQYFGPGTRLTVL.

The chain combines TRBV13 with TRBJ2-7, with TRBD2 identical over 14 bases. The CDR3 covers 15 residues. Germline CDR1 and CDR2: PRHDT and FYEKMQ (reference sequence). Trimming at V came to 5 bases and at J to 2 bases, leaving 2 bases not matched to a gene. The CDR3 coding sequence is TGTGCCAGCAGCGAGACTAGCGGGAGGGCCTACGAGCAGTACTTC. It translates to CASSETSGRAYEQYF.

This clone was observed a few times. The chain joins TRBV7-9 to TRBJ2-1; 7 bases line up with TRBD2. The J segment lost 8 bases and the V segment lost 3 bases, leaving 7 bases of the junction unmatched. Per the germline V gene, CDR1 is SEHNR and CDR2 is FQNEAQ (reference sequence). This CDR3 is 14 amino acids long. The chain's CDR3 is CASSFSRERDEQFF. The DNA for the CDR3 is TGTGCCAGCAGCTTCTCGCGGGAGCGAGATGAGCAGTTCTTC.

The chain recombines TRBV15 with TRBJ2-7; 13 positions match TRBD2. CDR1 and CDR2 (germline): LNHNV, YYDKDF (reference sequence). After removal of 5 bases from V and 4 bases from J, the junction contained 8 bases not matched to a gene. The CDR3 loop spans 16 amino acids. The chain's CDR3 is CATSLGKGLAGYEQYF. As DNA, the CDR3 is TGTGCCACCAGCCTTGGTAAGGGACTAGCGGGGTACGAGCAGTACTTC.

The chain combines TRBV15 with TRBJ2-7; no clear D. This CDR3 has 16 amino acids. Germline-derived CDR1 and CDR2 are LNHNV and YYDKDF (reference sequence). V shed 0 bases and J shed 0 bases, with 12 bases lying between them. The CDR3 bases are TGTGCCACCAGCAGAGATACTGGGCGCCTCTCCTACGAGCAGTACTTC. It specifies CATSRDTGRLSYEQYF. The full variable domain, completed using reference TRBV15 and TRBJ2-7, is DAMVIQNPRYQVTQFGKPVTLSCSQTLNHNVMYWYQQKSSQAPKLLFHYYDKDFNNEADTPDNFQSRRPNTSFCFLDIRSPGLGDTAMYLCATSRDTGRLSYEQYFGPGTRLTVT.

This clone came up a few times. The rearrangement links TRBV7-9 to TRBJ1-1; D possibly corresponds to TRBD1 (5 bases). This CDR3 spans 16 amino acids. With 5 bases removed from V and 2 bases from J, the gap between germline ends came to 18 bases. Germline CDR1 and CDR2: SEHNR and FQNEAQ (reference sequence). CDR3 coding DNA: TGTGCCAGCAGCCCGGTCCGACAGAGACTTAACACTGAAGCTTTCTTT. It yields the protein CASSPVRQRLNTEAFF.

This clone was detected only a few times. This chain joins TRBV28 and TRBJ2-5; D possibly corresponds to TRBD1 (6 bases). V was cut by 4 bases and J by 6 bases, with 15 bases left in between. Germline V gene sequence: CDR1 MDHEN, CDR2 SYDVKM. The CDR3 is made up of 14 amino acids. CDR3 DNA sequence: TGTGCCAGCAGTTCTCACAGGGTCTCACAGACCCAGTACTTC. It yields the protein CASSSHRVSQTQYF.

Comment on this clone: The same CDR3 arises from other DNA sequences in this sample as well. V and J are TRBV5-1 and TRBJ2-1; 10 nucleotides match TRBD1. Germline V lookup: CDR1 SGHRS, CDR2 YFSETQ. The CDR3 contains 15 residues. The V segment lost 5 bases and the J segment 2 bases; nucleotides outside the gene matches: 4. For the CDR3, the DNA is TGCGCCAGCAGTTTTGGACAGGGGGCCTACAATGAGCAGTTCTTC. Its protein product is CASSFGQGAYNEQFF.

This clone was seen a few times. V is TRBV5-1 and J is TRBJ2-1; TRBD2 agrees at 10 bases. The germline CDR1 and CDR2 sequences are SGHRS and YFSETQ. The CDR3 is 17 residues long. Losses at the gene ends were 4 bases for V and 5 bases for J; bases not matched to a gene: 12. The CDR3 is CASSLIPPGLANNEQFF. CDR3 DNA: TGCGCCAGCAGCCTTATCCCCCCGGGACTAGCGAACAATGAGCAGTTCTTC.

The chain employs TRBV18 and TRBJ2-7; 9 bases line up with TRBD1. J lost 6 bases, V lost 4 bases, and 4 bases had no gene match. Germline V gene sequence: CDR1 KGHSH, CDR2 LQKENI. CDR3 length equals 13 residues. CDR3 in DNA: TGTGCCAGCTCACGGGACAGGGAATCCGAGCAGTACTTC. Translated, it gives CASSRDRESEQYF.

This clone has just a few counts. This chain links TRBV7-6 with TRBJ2-6; D call uncertain. The CDR3 is 13 residues long. V was pared by 9 bases and J by 0 bases, with 6 bases between. CDR1 is SGHVS, CDR2 FNYEAQ, per germline. CDR3 sequence (DNA): TGTGCCAGTCGAGGCTCTGGGGCCAACGTCCTGACTTTC. Residues: CASRGSGANVLTF.

The genes are TRBV29-1 and TRBJ1-2; 7 positions agree with TRBD1. V trimming: 7 bases; J trimming: 2 bases; junction bases outside the gene matches: 4. CDR1 and CDR2 (germline): SQVTM, ANQGSEA. CDR3 length: 12 amino acids. The CDR3 DNA is TGCAGCGCTGTACAGGGGAACTATGGCTACACCTTC. Its translation: CSAVQGNYGYTF.